The rows below give T cell receptor beta chains drawn from one sample of a study of preoperative IRX-2 immunotherapy in early breast cancer. Only in-frame clones appear in the TCRdb table, and some are missing; sequencing was by immunoSEQ multiplex PCR. The sample carries under 25,000 clones, over 80% recorded once. The specimen comprised lymph node tissue, sampled after IRX-2 immunotherapy. All receptors derive from a human donor with breast cancer. Both conserved end residues are part of each CDR3. The order of the fields is V gene, clone size, D gene, CDR3 length, J gene, CDR3 protein, CDR3 DNA. D genes are given only for firm matches. A row's size may be missing; if present it is once, few, many or a size class.

>TRBV11-3|.|.|15|TRBJ2-3
CASSIGTTSTDTQYF
TGTGCCAGCAGCATCGGGACAACCAGCACAGATACGCAGTATTTT
>TRBV25-1|once|.|15|TRBJ2-1
CASNGSWIPYNEQFF
TGTGCCAGCAATGGTAGTTGGATCCCCTACAATGAGCAGTTCTTC
>TRBV28|.|TRBD2|14|TRBJ2-3
CASSGSGSSDTQYF
TGTGCCAGCAGTGGTAGCGGGAGCTCAGATACGCAGTATTTT
>TRBV19|.|.|13|TRBJ2-7
CASSRGDRYEQYF
TGTGCCAGTAGTAGGGGGGACCGCTACGAGCAGTACTTC
>TRBV28|.|.|13|TRBJ1-5
CASSTGTPQPQHF
TGTGCCAGCAGCACCGGGACCCCACAGCCCCAGCATTTT
>TRBV6-1|.|.|13|TRBJ1-2
CASSEGHNYGYTF
TGTGCCAGCAGTGAAGGACATAACTATGGCTACACCTTC
>TRBV6-8|.|TRBD1|13|TRBJ1-1
CASRGQGSTEAFF
TGTGCCAGCAGAGGACAGGGGAGCACTGAAGCTTTCTTT
>TRBV18|once|.|14|TRBJ1-1
CASYPFGQNTEAFF
TGTGCCAGCTACCCCTTTGGACAAAACACTGAAGCTTTCTTT
>TRBV11-3|once|.|16|TRBJ2-6
CASSLNAVSGANVLTF
TGTGCCAGCAGCTTAAATGCGGTCTCTGGGGCCAACGTCCTGACTTTC
>TRBV19|.|.|14|TRBJ2-2
CASRGTWGAGELFF
TGTGCCAGTAGAGGGACATGGGGAGCCGGGGAGCTGTTTTTT
>TRBV19|.|TRBD1|13|TRBJ1-2
CASSEDRVRGYTF
TGTGCCAGTAGTGAGGACAGGGTCCGGGGCTACACCTTC
>TRBV9|.|.|17|TRBJ2-2
CASSGGQQHLDTGELFF
TGTGCCAGCAGCGGAGGACAGCAGCACTTAGACACCGGGGAGCTGTTTTTT
>TRBV30|.|TRBD1|13|TRBJ1-1
CAWSTGQGTEAFF
TGTGCCTGGAGCACAGGACAGGGGACTGAAGCTTTCTTT
>TRBV7-6|.|TRBD1|14|TRBJ1-5
CASSSTGANQPQHF
TGTGCCAGCAGCTCGACAGGGGCCAATCAGCCCCAGCATTTT
>TRBV11-3|few|.|16|TRBJ1-1
CASSRQLGVLNTEAFF
TGTGCCAGCAGCAGACAACTTGGGGTATTGAACACTGAAGCTTTCTTT
>TRBV11-3|.|TRBD1|16|TRBJ1-6
CASSRSTGQGGSPLHF
TGTGCCAGCAGCCGGTCAACGGGACAGGGTGGTTCACCCCTCCACTTT
>TRBV10-3|.|TRBD1|14|TRBJ2-1
CAISESGQSNEQFF
TGTGCCATCAGTGAGTCGGGACAGTCCAATGAGCAGTTCTTC
>TRBV5-1|.|.|15|TRBJ1-1
CASSSNRAVNTEAFF
TGCGCCAGCAGCTCGAACAGGGCGGTGAACACTGAAGCTTTCTTT
>TRBV19|.|TRBD2|17|TRBJ2-1
CASSILTPGLAGNEQFF
TGTGCCAGTAGTATCTTAACTCCGGGACTAGCGGGAAATGAGCAGTTCTTC
>TRBV11-3|.|.|16|TRBJ2-1
CASSPSRVEGHNEQFF
TGTGCCAGCAGCCCATCGCGTGTGGAGGGCCATAATGAGCAGTTCTTC
>TRBV9|.|.|16|TRBJ2-3
CASSDRRALGTDTQYF
TGTGCCAGCAGTGATCGTCGGGCCCTCGGAACAGATACGCAGTATTTT
>TRBV6-8|.|TRBD2|14|TRBJ2-3
CATLLAGPTDTQYF
TGTGCCACCCTACTAGCGGGACCTACAGATACGCAGTATTTT
>TRBV18|.|.|17|TRBJ1-3
CASSPDSQRSSGNTIYF
TGTGCCAGCTCACCCGACAGCCAGAGGTCCTCTGGAAACACCATATATTTT
>TRBV12-5|.|TRBD2|14|TRBJ2-7
CASGFSGRSYEQYF
TGTGCCAGCGGGTTTAGCGGGAGATCCTACGAGCAGTACTTC
>TRBV5-1|.|.|15|TRBJ1-4
CASSPQEGSNEKLFF
TGCGCCAGCAGCCCACAGGAGGGATCTAATGAAAAACTGTTTTTT
>TRBV28|.|.|12|TRBJ2-1
CASTWGYNEQFF
TGTGCCAGCACCTGGGGGTACAATGAGCAGTTCTTC
>TRBV11-3|.|.|14|TRBJ1-1
CASSRGAMNTEAFF
TGTGCCAGCAGCCGAGGGGCGATGAACACTGAAGCTTTCTTT
>TRBV18|.|.|14|TRBJ1-5
CASSPPSRDQPQHF
TGTGCCAGCTCACCACCGAGCAGGGACCAGCCCCAGCATTTT
>TRBV10-2|once|.|14|TRBJ1-1
CASSETSRGSRAFF
TGCGCCAGCAGTGAGACGTCGCGGGGCAGTAGAGCTTTCTTT
>TRBV19|.|.|14|TRBJ2-5
CASSMNRGGETQYF
TGTGCCAGTAGTATGAACAGGGGGGGAGAGACCCAGTACTTC
>TRBV19|.|.|15|TRBJ1-5
CASSIMRGGNQPQHF
TGTGCCAGTAGTATAATGAGGGGGGGCAATCAGCCCCAGCATTTT
>TRBV6-8|.|TRBD2|14|TRBJ2-7
CASSHLSGGGEQYF
TGTGCCAGCAGCCACCTATCGGGAGGGGGGGAGCAGTACTTC
>TRBV14|.|TRBD1|15|TRBJ1-5
CASSPWTGGGQPQHF
TGTGCCAGCAGCCCCTGGACAGGGGGAGGCCAGCCCCAGCATTTT
>TRBV11-3|.|TRBD2|17|TRBJ2-7
CASSKSASGSFPYEQYF
TGTGCCAGCAGCAAGTCGGCTAGCGGGAGTTTCCCCTACGAGCAGTACTTC
>TRBV18|.|.|14|TRBJ1-2
CASSPGAEIYGYTF
TGTGCCAGCTCACCAGGGGCTGAGATCTATGGCTACACCTTC
>TRBV6-8|once|.|16|TRBJ2-1
CASSAGTPSSYNEQFF
TGTGCCAGCAGTGCCGGGACACCGAGCTCCTACAATGAGCAGTTCTTC
>TRBV19|.|TRBD2|16|TRBJ2-4
CASRQLAGLAKNIQYF
TGTGCCAGTAGGCAACTAGCGGGACTAGCCAAAAACATTCAGTACTTC
>TRBV11-3|.|TRBD1|17|TRBJ1-4
CASSLGRRDRHNEKLFF
TGTGCCAGCAGCTTAGGGCGCCGGGACAGACATAATGAAAAACTGTTTTTT
>TRBV5-1|.|TRBD2|16|TRBJ2-3
CASSLGFSGTSDTQYF
TGCGCCAGCAGCTTGGGGTTTAGCGGGACCTCAGATACGCAGTATTTT
>TRBV29-1|.|.|15|TRBJ2-5
CSVAQLKDTLKTQYF
TGCAGCGTTGCCCAGTTAAAGGATACCCTGAAGACCCAGTACTTC
>TRBV7-2|.|.|15|TRBJ1-6
CASSLGTLANSPLHF
TGTGCCAGCAGCTTAGGGACACTGGCCAATTCACCCCTCCACTTT
>TRBV18|.|.|13|TRBJ1-2
CASSPGEGDGYTF
TGTGCCAGCTCTCCCGGTGAGGGAGATGGCTACACCTTC
>TRBV18|.|TRBD1|14|TRBJ2-7
CASSPPSGGDEQYF
TGTGCCAGCTCACCACCCTCAGGGGGCGACGAGCAGTACTTC
>TRBV11-3|.|TRBD1|19|TRBJ1-1
CASSLIIGGWTGSNTEAFF
TGTGCCAGCAGCTTAATTATCGGGGGCTGGACAGGGTCGAACACTGAAGCTTTCTTT
>TRBV4-1|.|TRBD1|17|TRBJ2-5
CASSRRTGEGHQETQYF
TGCGCCAGCAGCCGACGGACAGGCGAGGGTCACCAAGAGACCCAGTACTTC
>TRBV12-5|once|TRBD1|13|TRBJ1-5
CASGLTRGQPQHF
TGTGCTAGTGGTTTGACCAGGGGGCAGCCCCAGCATTTT
>TRBV6-8|.|TRBD1|17|TRBJ1-3
CASSYTGTGVSGNTIYF
TGTGCCAGCAGCTACACCGGGACAGGGGTATCTGGAAACACCATATATTTT
>TRBV6-8|.|.|15|TRBJ1-1
CASSYSGRGSTEAFF
TGTGCCAGCAGTTACTCGGGCAGGGGAAGCACTGAAGCTTTCTTT
>TRBV28|.|.|14|TRBJ2-1
CASSFIAVYNEQFF
TGTGCCAGCAGTTTTATAGCGGTCTACAATGAGCAGTTCTTC
>TRBV11-3|few|.|14|TRBJ2-2
CASSRTEHTGELFF
TGTGCCAGCAGCCGGACAGAGCATACCGGGGAGCTGTTTTTT
>TRBV5-1|.|TRBD1|14|TRBJ1-1
CASSWGDRNTEAFF
TGCGCCAGCAGCTGGGGGGACAGGAACACTGAAGCTTTCTTT
>TRBV29-1|.|TRBD1|13|TRBJ1-1
CSVATGANTEAFF
TGCAGCGTAGCTACAGGGGCGAACACTGAAGCTTTCTTT
>TRBV9|.|.|15|TRBJ2-7
CASSVAPGSSYEQYF
TGTGCCAGCAGCGTAGCTCCGGGAAGCTCCTACGAGCAGTACTTC
>TRBV11-3|.|.|14|TRBJ1-1
CASSLSRLNTEAFF
TGTGCCAGCAGCTTATCTCGGCTGAACACTGAAGCTTTCTTT
>TRBV5-1|.|.|14|TRBJ1-4
CASSLVGGNEKLFF
TGCGCCAGCAGCTTGGTAGGGGGTAATGAAAAACTGTTTTTT
>TRBV4-1|.|TRBD2|17|TRBJ2-2
CASSQDRVGLAGGELFF
TGCGCCAGCAGCCAAGATCGGGTGGGGCTAGCGGGCGGGGAGCTGTTTTTT
>TRBV11-3|.|TRBD2|15|TRBJ2-3
CASSRGTSDTDTQYF
TGTGCCAGCAGCCGCGGGACTAGCGACACAGATACGCAGTATTTT
>TRBV18|few|TRBD2|13|TRBJ2-5
CASSTVGRETQYF
TGTGCCAGCTCAACAGTCGGGAGGGAGACCCAGTACTTC
>TRBV6-8|.|.|15|TRBJ2-3
CASSEVALSTDTQYF
TGTGCCAGCAGTGAGGTAGCGTTGAGCACAGATACGCAGTATTTT